This T cell receptor (beta chain) was documented in a study of blood T cell repertoires in COVID-19. Study as a whole: Samples taken during acute and convalescent COVID-19 were collected in the United States, Italy and Spain. PBMCs, B-cell-depleted T cells, or T cells provided the cDNA or gDNA that made up the material.

As originally analysed: Amplification of reference gene primers was used by the study to estimate nucleated cell counts. The protocol was immunoSEQ multiplex PCR, while the TCRdb copy is restricted to in-frame clones and leaves out a portion. V, J and clone size reflect that table, while D and trimming were determined from the DNA. The sample includes 150,000 to 170,000 clones, approximately 83% of them seen just once. Germline V lookup: CDR1 SNHLY, CDR2 FYNNEI. This CDR3 comprises 14 residues. V was trimmed by 5 bases and J by 2 bases, leaving 12 bases between them. The chain links TRBV2 to TRBJ1-1, with D hard to call. The receptor was isolated from a woman aged 60 to 75 with acute or convalescent COVID-19. The sample consisted of peripheral blood. CDR3 amino acids: CASSLQSSNTEAFF. CDR3 coding DNA: TGTGCCAGCAGTCTACAGAGCTCAAACACTGAAGCTTTCTTT.